What follows are 14 T cell receptor beta chains derived from one specimen sequenced in a study of T cells after yellow fever vaccination (dated by TCRdb to about 2019). Library prep was done by 5' RACE. This sample was sequenced with an Illumina HiSeq 2500. The public reads were reprocessed in TCRdb via fastp at Q25 and MiXCR, keeping in-frame beta chains. All rows with the same CDR3 protein become a single entry with the most common DNA and genes. The sample table holds under 90,000 distinct CDR3 sequences, of which approximately 6.1% were seen once. The top ten hold 37% of the sample. In light of the paper, this sample's treatment or condition label describes: live attenuated yellow fever vaccine strain. The sample consisted of CD8+ T cells sorted from PBMCs, taken about 41 days after the first yellow fever vaccination. The receptors here all came from a man younger than 30 who received the YFV17D yellow fever vaccine.

In this sample, this clonotype turned up many times. The chain has TRBV27 and TRBJ2-1; 9 nucleotides match TRBD1. Germline CDR1 MNHEY, CDR2 SMNVEV (reference sequence). V trimming: 6 bases; J trimming: 8 bases; junction bases outside the gene matches: 11. This CDR3 is built from 15 residues. The CDR3 nucleotides read TGTGCCAGCAGCCGATGGACAGGGGACATCTATGAGCAGTTCTTC. Translation gives CASSRWTGDIYEQFF.

As concerns this clonotype: Just one base apart from a much larger clone, this may be a read error. The J gene is TRBJ2-3, the V gene TRBV4-2; weak D call: TRBD1 (6 bases). Germline CDR1 reads LGHNA; CDR2 reads YNFKEQ. Trimming removed 2 bases at V and 4 bases at J, with 13 bases between. The CDR3 is 15 amino acids. CDR3 DNA sequence: TGTGCCAGCAGCCAAAATTCAGGGGCTGCAGATACGCAGTATTTT. It encodes CASSQNSGAADTQYF.

In this sample, this clonotype turned up many times. This sequence joins TRBV11-2 and TRBJ2-5; possible D gene TRBD2, 5 bases. Trimming stripped 1 base from V and 4 bases from J, with 13 bases between. Germline V gene lookup returns CDR1 SGHAT and CDR2 FQNNGV. CDR3 size: 15 residues. In DNA form, the CDR3 reads TGTGCCAGCAGCTTAGTGGTTAGCGTCGTAGAGACCCAGTACTTC. This translates into CASSLVVSVVETQYF.

This chain links TRBV19 with TRBJ2-1, with D perhaps TRBD1 or TRBD2 (5 bases each). CDR3 length: 15 residues. With 0 bases removed from V and 8 bases from J, the gap between germline ends came to 14 bases. CDR1 and CDR2 (germline): LNHDA, SQIVND (reference sequence). The CDR3 nucleotides are TGTGCCAGTAGTATAGATCGAGGGGTCATTTATGAGCAGTTCTTC. It is translated as CASSIDRGVIYEQFF.

This clonotype was detected ten times or more. The chain has TRBV3-1 and TRBJ2-3; the match to TRBD1 covers 7 bases. The CDR3 is 16 residues long. V was pared by 2 bases and J by 0 bases, with 5 bases of the junction left unmatched. The germline gives CDR1 LGHDT, CDR2 YNNKEL (reference sequence). The CDR3 DNA is TGTGCCAGCAGCCAATATACGGGACAGAGCACAGATACGCAGTATTTT. Its translation is CASSQYTGQSTDTQYF.

This clonotype has ten or more counts. The chain is built from TRBV7-3 and TRBJ2-2; either TRBD1 or TRBD2 may supply D (5 bases each). Per the germline V gene, CDR1 is SGHTA and CDR2 is FQGTGA. V was pared by 0 bases and J by 4 bases, with 9 bases between. There are 15 residues in the CDR3. CDR3 residues: CASSLTGAGTGELFF. As DNA, the CDR3 is TGTGCCAGCAGCTTAACCGGGGCGGGCACCGGGGAGCTGTTTTTT.

Many counts were recorded for this clonotype. V gene TRBV7-6 combines with J gene TRBJ2-7; 7 bases map to TRBD1. The CDR3 length is 16 residues. CDR1 and CDR2 from the germline V gene are SGHVS and FNYEAQ. V lost 5 bases to trimming and J lost 1 base; unmatched junction nucleotides: 11. CDR3 coding DNA: TGTGCCAGCAGCCCCGGGACAGCCAAACCATCCTACGAGCAGTACTTC. The encoded protein is CASSPGTAKPSYEQYF.

There are many counts of this clonotype. The rearrangement uses TRBV5-6 and TRBJ2-5, with D maybe TRBD2 (5 bases). Trimming removed 3 bases from V and 5 bases from J, with 20 bases in between. Germline assignment: CDR1 SGHDT and CDR2 YYEEEE. CDR3 length: 16 amino acids. Here the CDR3 reads CASSSLNRLTGETQYF. The CDR3 DNA sequence: TGTGCCAGCAGCTCCTTAAACCGACTAACGGGGGAGACCCAGTACTTC.

This clonotype was detected many times. The chain employs TRBV4-1 and TRBJ2-7; possible D gene TRBD2, 6 bases. Trimming took 2 bases from V and 2 from J, leaving 13 bases between them. The germline gives CDR1 MGHRA, CDR2 YSYEKL. The CDR3 is made up of 15 amino acids. The CDR3 DNA reads as TGCGCCAGCAGCCAACTATACGGGGGAGCCTACGAGCAGTACTTC. Its translation: CASSQLYGGAYEQYF.

This clonotype was observed many times. The chain links TRBV7-9 to TRBJ2-7; weak D call: TRBD1 (6 bases). Germline V gene sequence: CDR1 SEHNR, CDR2 FQNEAQ (reference sequence). The CDR3 totals 15 residues. V was shortened by 5 bases and J by 5 bases, with 19 bases between the two germline ends. The CDR3 sequence is CASSLIGDIFHEQYV. The CDR3 bases are TGTGCCAGCAGCCTAATCGGGGACATCTTTCACGAGCAGTACGTC.

This clonotype occurred many times. The CDR3 is CASSGRAGPSYEQYF. In DNA, the CDR3 is TGTGCCAGCAGCGGCCGAGCGGGGCCGTCCTACGAGCAGTACTTC. The gene calls are TRBV9 and TRBJ2-7, with TRBD2 matching over 7 bases. This CDR3 spans 15 amino acids. J gave up 1 base and V 3 bases, and 7 bases lay outside the gene matches. Germline V gives CDR1 SGDLS, CDR2 YYNGEE.

This clonotype occurred many times. J is TRBJ2-2 and V is TRBV20-1; TRBD1 aligns across 11 bases. CDR1 is DFQATT and CDR2 is SNEGSKA in the germline V gene (reference sequence). The CDR3 has 13 amino acids. The V gene end was trimmed by 6 bases and the J gene end by 5 bases; junction bases not matched to a gene: 2. This chain's CDR3 is CSAGTGGTGELFF. In nucleotides, the CDR3 is TGCAGTGCCGGGACAGGGGGAACCGGGGAGCTGTTTTTT.

This clonotype was counted a few times. The chain carries TRBV9 and TRBJ2-5, with 7 bases aligning to TRBD2. Germline CDR1 reads SGDLS; CDR2 reads YYNGEE. The CDR3 is 14 amino acids. Trimming at V came to 4 bases and at J to 4 bases, leaving 7 bases not matched to a gene. The CDR3 DNA sequence: TGTGCCAGCAGCCAAGTGGGCGGGGGAGAGACCCAGTACTTC. As protein: CASSQVGGGETQYF.

Comment on this clonotype: A much larger clone lies a single base off, so this may be a read error. This sequence joins TRBV5-1 and TRBJ2-2, with D hard to call. Germline lookup yields CDR1 SGHRS and CDR2 YFSETQ. The CDR3 is 11 residues long. The CDR3 region has the DNA TGCGCCAGCATCTTGGGAACCGAGCTGTTTTTT. Translation: CASILGTELFF.